Listed here are 25 T cell receptor beta chains from one sample, sequenced in a study of tumor-infiltrating lymphocytes in oesophageal squamous cell carcinoma. TCRdb re-analysed the PCR reads in MiXCR, keeping a single row per CDR3 protein. The sample includes approximately 11,000 distinct CDR3 sequences, around 53% seen only once; the top ten take over 15%. The source material was esophageal tumor tissue. These TCRs come from a female donor with esophageal squamous cell carcinoma.

This clonotype was seen a handful of times. V and J are TRBV7-3 and TRBJ2-5, with TRBD2 identical over 10 bases. The DNA end is more similar to TRBJ2-1, so the J call may be wrong. The CDR3 totals 15 residues. CDR1 is SGHTA and CDR2 is FQGTGA in the germline V gene. The CDR3 is CASSQAGGPGYEQFF. The CDR3 coding sequence is TGTGCCAGCAGCCAAGCGGGAGGGCCGGGGTATGAGCAGTTCTTC.

The chain has TRBV6-8 and TRBJ2-6; D remains ambiguous. The J call may be in error: the DNA end matches TRBJ2-7 better. Germline V gene data show CDR1 as MNHGY and CDR2 as SAAAGT. CDR3 length: 14 residues. The CDR3 DNA reads TGTGCCAGCAGTTACTCTCCGGGCACAGATACGCAGTACTTC. It encodes CASSYSPGTDTQYF.

This clonotype was recorded a few times. DNA for the CDR3: TGTGCCAGCAGCTCTACAGGGGGTTTCAACTATGGCTACACCTTC. Protein product: CASSSTGGFNYGYTF. This chain joins TRBV11-2 and TRBJ1-2; TRBD1 aligns across 8 bases. After removal of 4 bases from V and 2 bases from J, the junction contained 6 bases not matched to a gene. This CDR3 contains 15 residues. From germline, CDR1 is SGHAT and CDR2 FQNNGV.

This clonotype turned up a few times. The V gene is TRBV2, the J gene TRBJ1-2; no definite D call. This CDR3 is built from 13 residues. Germline V gene data show CDR1 as SNHLY and CDR2 as FYNNEI. V was pared by 8 bases and J by 0 bases, with 10 bases between. In DNA form, the CDR3 reads TGTGCCAGCGAGTACAATTCTAACTATGGCTACACCTTC. It specifies CASEYNSNYGYTF.

There are many counts of this clonotype. The J gene is TRBJ2-7, the V gene TRBV12-3 or TRBV12-4; a possible D gene is TRBD1 (6 bases). With the DNA end fitting TRBJ2-5 better, the J assignment may be wrong. The CDR3 loop spans 14 amino acids. The CDR3 spells CASSFGDIRETQYF. The CDR3 DNA is TGTGCCAGCAGTTTTGGGGACATCCGGGAGACCCAGTACTTC.

This sequence joins TRBV7-2 and TRBJ2-7, with TRBD2 matching 10 bases. The tail of the sequence fits TRBJ2-1 better, so the J call may be wrong. Germline CDR1 reads SGHTA; CDR2 reads FQGNSA. The CDR3 is 15 residues long. This chain's CDR3 is CASSLSGLACNEQFF. The CDR3 DNA sequence: TGTGCCAGCAGCCTATCGGGACTAGCGTGCAATGAGCAGTTCTTC.

This clonotype came up a few times. The chain combines TRBV7-6 with TRBJ2-3, with TRBD2 matching 8 bases. CDR1 is SGHVS, CDR2 FNYEAQ, per germline. Germline trimming cut 5 bases from V and 3 bases from J; bases unmatched to any gene: 22. This CDR3 region has 20 residues. As DNA, the CDR3 is TGTGCCAGCAGCCACCGTGCGGGAGGAGCCGGATCGCGAGAAACAGATACGCAGTATTTT. Amino acid sequence: CASSHRAGGAGSRETDTQYF.

This clonotype was detected many times. The chain links TRBV14 to TRBJ2-7; D uncertain. Deletions cut 4 bases from V and 4 bases from J, with 5 bases between. Germline V gives CDR1 SGHDN, CDR2 FVKESK. The CDR3 totals 11 residues. This chain's CDR3 is CASSLGYEQYF. Here the CDR3 DNA reads TGTGCCAGCAGCCTAGGTTACGAGCAGTACTTC.

The chain joins TRBV10-2 to TRBJ2-5; D could derive from TRBD1 or TRBD2 (5 bases each). This CDR3 spans 14 amino acids. CDR1 is WSHSY and CDR2 is SAAADI in the germline V gene. Deletions cut 2 bases from V and 5 bases from J, with 12 bases between. CDR3 sequence: CASSEIGGVETQYF. CDR3 bases: TGCGCCAGCAGTGAGATTGGGGGAGTGGAGACCCAGTACTTC.

There are many counts of this clonotype. A read error may explain this, as a much larger clone is one base away. This chain uses TRBV5-4 with TRBJ2-5; 7 nucleotides align to TRBD2. The CDR3 has 18 residues. Germline V gene data show CDR1 as SGHNT and CDR2 as YYREEE (reference sequence). Germline trimming cut 0 bases from V and 11 bases from J; bases unmatched to any gene: 22. The CDR3 DNA reads TGTGCCAGCAGCTTGGGGCTGGGGGGGACCACGGCCGGTGATGAGCAGTACTTC. It is translated as CASSLGLGGTTAGDEQYF.

CDR3 protein: CASSLVGTSGSINEQFF. CDR3 in DNA: TGTGCCAGCAGCTTAGTTGGGACTAGCGGGAGTATCAATGAGCAGTTCTTC. The chain uses TRBV11-2 and TRBJ2-4; TRBD2 matches at 14 bases. The J call is doubtful: the DNA matches TRBJ2-1 better. CDR3 length equals 17 residues. CDR1 and CDR2 (germline): SGHAT, FQNNGV.

Of note for this clonotype: One end of the junction varies from germline; a read error may be responsible. The CDR3 loop is CASSSSGRVETQYF. CDR3 DNA: TGTGCTAGCAGCTCCAGCGGGAGGGTAGAGACCCAGTACTTC. The rearrangement uses TRBV7-6 and TRBJ2-5; 10 nucleotides align to TRBD2. CDR1 is SGHVS and CDR2 is FNYEAQ in the germline V gene. CDR3 size: 14 residues. Using reference TRBV7-6 and TRBJ2-5 for the parts outside the CDR3, the full variable domain is GAGVSQSPRYKVTKRGQDVALRCDPISGHVSLYWYRQALGQGPEFLTYFNYEAQQDKSGLPNDRFSAERPEGSISTLTIQRTEQRDSAMYRCASSSSGRVETQYFGPGTRLLVL.

This clonotype came up many times. CDR3 sequence reads: CASSNRAGLNSPLHF. The CDR3 DNA is TGTGCCAGCAGCAATCGGGCAGGGCTTAATTCACCCCTCCACTTT. V and J are TRBV28 and TRBJ1-6; D possibly corresponds to TRBD1 (5 bases). Deletions cut 6 bases from V and 6 bases from J, with 15 bases between. This CDR3 spans 15 amino acids. Germline lookup yields CDR1 MDHEN and CDR2 SYDVKM.

This clonotype is labeled medium-sized. This chain links TRBV7-8 with TRBJ2-5; 11 bases map to TRBD2. CDR3 length equals 15 residues. With 5 bases clipped from V and 2 bases from J, the junction kept 4 bases outside the gene matches. The germline gives CDR1 SGHVS, CDR2 FQNEAQ. CDR3 amino acids: CASSPWTSGQETQYF. CDR3 sequence (DNA): TGTGCCAGCAGCCCGTGGACTAGCGGGCAAGAGACCCAGTACTTC. The complete variable domain, with remaining parts taken from reference TRBV7-8 and TRBJ2-5, reads GAGVSQSPRYKVAKRGQDVALRCDPISGHVSLFWYQQALGQGPEFLTYFQNEAQLDKSGLPSDRFFAERPEGSVSTLKIQRTQQEDSAVYLCASSPWTSGQETQYFGPGTRLLVL.

This chain uses TRBV19 with TRBJ2-2; perhaps TRBD2 as D (6 bases). With 6 bases removed from V and 1 base from J, the gap between germline ends came to 9 bases. In germline, CDR1 is LNHDA, CDR2 SQIVND (reference sequence). The CDR3 is 14 residues long. CDR3 DNA: TGTGCCAGTAGGGCTAGCGAGAACACCGGGGAGCTGTTTTTT. Its protein product is CASRASENTGELFF.

The CDR3 coding sequence is TGTGCCAGCAGCGTGACCCCAGGAGGTGTGACCCAGTACTTC. This codes for CASSVTPGGVTQYF. The chain couples TRBV7-2 to TRBJ2-7; perhaps TRBD2 as D (5 bases). The DNA end is more similar to TRBJ2-5, so the J call may be wrong. The CDR3 consists of 14 residues. Germline V gene sequence: CDR1 SGHTA, CDR2 FQGNSA.

The chain couples TRBV11-2 to TRBJ2-1, with TRBD2 identical over 7 bases. The CDR3 sequence is 15 residues long. J was trimmed by 8 bases and V by 2 bases; bases with no gene match: 9. From germline, CDR1 is SGHAT and CDR2 FQNNGV. DNA for the CDR3: TGTGCCAGCAGCTTATTCCCCGGGGGGACCGATGAGCAGTTCTTC. Its translation is CASSLFPGGTDEQFF.

This clonotype is labeled as medium-sized (0.01 to 0.1%). V usage is TRBV6-6 and J usage is TRBJ2-2; 9 bases match TRBD1. V dropped 0 bases and J dropped 3; count of bases not matched to a gene: 11. The CDR3 loop spans 19 amino acids. The germline V gene has CDR1 MNHNY and CDR2 SVGAGI (reference sequence). For the CDR3, the DNA is TGTGCCAGCAGTTACTCGGGGCGTATGGGACAGGGTGACACCGGGGAGCTGTTTTTT. It codes for CASSYSGRMGQGDTGELFF.

This clonotype was counted at least ten times. The chain has TRBV6-1 and TRBJ2-5; TRBD2 aligns across 10 bases. The DNA end favors TRBJ2-1, so the J call may be wrong. The germline CDR1 and CDR2 sequences are MNHNS and SASEGT. The length of the CDR3 is 15 residues. Here the CDR3 reads CASSLLASGRNEQFF. The CDR3 region has the DNA TGTGCCAGCAGTTTACTGGCTAGCGGGAGAAATGAGCAGTTCTTC.

The V call is TRBV11-1, the J call TRBJ1-2; D ambiguous. The V gene's germline CDR1 is SGHAT and CDR2 FQDESV (reference sequence). Trimming took 2 bases from V and 8 from J, leaving 9 bases between them. The CDR3 length is 12 residues. For the CDR3, the DNA is TGTGCCAGCAGCTTAAATTCTTTCGGCTACACCTTC. Its protein product is CASSLNSFGYTF.

DNA of the CDR3: TGTGCCTCCGGGGGAGGGAGCTCTGGAAACACCATATATTTT. Translation: CASGGGSSGNTIYF. This chain joins TRBV6-1 and TRBJ1-3; tentatively, D is TRBD1 (5 bases). Germline V gives CDR1 MNHNS, CDR2 SASEGT. The CDR3 sequence is 14 residues long. Between the trimmed V and J ends, which lost 11 bases and 0 bases, there was a span of 14 bases.

In its sample, this clonotype was seen a few times. The rearrangement uses TRBV5-1 and TRBJ2-7; 7 positions match TRBD2. The germline V gene encodes CDR1 SGHRS and CDR2 YFSETQ. With V trimmed by 1 base and J by 2 bases, 6 bases remained unmatched. The CDR3 is made up of 15 amino acids. The CDR3 DNA follows: TGCGCCAGCAGCTTGAGGGCAGGGACTACCTACGAGCAGTACTTC. It encodes CASSLRAGTTYEQYF.

This clonotype was counted ten times or more. This sequence joins TRBV6-6 and TRBJ2-1; 13 bases agree with TRBD2. This CDR3 has 20 amino acids. Germline loops: CDR1 MNHNY, CDR2 SVGAGI (reference sequence). With V trimmed by 2 bases and J by 0 bases, 10 bases remained unmatched. In DNA, the CDR3 is TGTGCCAGCAGTTACCTTGGGACTAGCGGGATAGTTCGCTCCTACAATGAGCAGTTCTTC. Its translation: CASSYLGTSGIVRSYNEQFF.

V and J are TRBV2 and TRBJ2-3; D gene uncertain. Matching the DNA end better, TRBJ2-7 makes the J call doubtful. The CDR3 spans 11 residues. Germline CDR1 SNHLY, CDR2 FYNNEI. The CDR3 DNA reads TGTGCCAGCAGTGGTAAAAACGAGCAGTACTTC. Amino acid sequence: CASSGKNEQYF.

This clonotype appeared many times. The J gene is TRBJ2-3, the V gene TRBV5-1, with 16 bases fitting TRBD2. The V and J ends lost 4 bases and 6 bases, in that order; junction bases with no gene match: 5. CDR3 length: 16 amino acids. Per the germline V gene, CDR1 is SGHRS and CDR2 is YFSETQ. The CDR3 DNA follows: TGCGCCAGCAGCCCCGGGACTAGCGGGGGGGTTGATACGCAGTATTTT. Its protein product is CASSPGTSGGVDTQYF.